This T cell receptor (beta chain) was identified in a study of cytomegalovirus exposure and HLA in healthy donors. Notes on the study in general: Researchers counted around 160 TCR beta chains as cytomegalovirus-associated. Fewer N-insertions (relative to the approximately 700-donor mean) were reportedly seen in an Asian-associated ancestry cluster in a later analysis. Rare TCR sequences predominated, though certain public TCRs were found in many donors.

In regard to this clone: Its specificity is unknown.

Primers: 60 Vbeta forward and 13 Jbeta reverse. In the original processing: Roughly 11 million shared chains were among around 80 million unique TCR beta chains counted in a later analysis. Repertoires were generated with immunoSEQ multiplex PCR, while TCRdb's copy carries only in-frame clones and drops some. That table supplies the V and J calls and clone size; D and trimming were determined from the DNA. The profile covers approximately 170,000 clones, with around 76% appearing a single time and around 1.5% taken by the ten largest. The source material was PBMCs. This TCR derives from a man between 35 and 55 years old in good health and CMV-seronegative.

The CDR3 nucleotides read TGTGCCAGCAGTTTTAGCGGGAGGCTCACAGATACGCAGTATTTT. Translation: CASSFSGRLTDTQYF. The chain has TRBV28 and TRBJ2-3; 10 positions agree with TRBD2. The trim removed 3 bases at V and 2 bases at J, leaving 2 bases unmatched. The CDR3 sequence is 15 residues long. Germline V gene data show CDR1 as MDHEN and CDR2 as SYDVKM.